This T cell receptor (beta chain) emerged from a study of blood T cell repertoires in COVID-19. During active infection, Seattle patients enrolled and were then monitored through disease. V lost 0 bases and J lost 4, with 10 bases in between. Germline values: CDR1 KGHSH, CDR2 LQKENI. The CDR3 extends over 15 amino acids. The table lists this clone with a count of one. Authors' data handling: The assay estimated nucleated cells by amplifying reference gene primers. The protocol was immunoSEQ multiplex PCR, while the TCRdb copy is restricted to in-frame clones and leaves out a portion. D and trimming come from the DNA, and the V and J calls and clone size come from that table. The table includes 150,000 to 160,000 clones, 83% detected once.

The V gene is TRBV18, the J gene TRBJ1-3; D ambiguous. Sequences were obtained from peripheral blood. The sequence was collected from a woman aged 60-70 years with COVID-19, enrolled during active disease. CDR3 bases: TGTGCCAGCTCACCACCTTCGGGGTGGGGAAACACCATATATTTT. This encodes CASSPPSGWGNTIYF.